A selection of T cell receptor beta chains follows, all from one sample in a study of CD8+ T cells in alopecia areata. The method was immunoSEQ multiplex PCR; TCRdb's version includes in-frame clones alone and lacks a portion of them. The sample shows some 200,000 clones, less than 75% of them seen only once. The sequenced sample was CD4+ T cells sorted from blood, obtained at week 4, from a patient treated with tofacitinib. Receptor source: a human donor with alopecia areata. Both conserved end residues are part of each CDR3. The order of the fields is J gene, D gene, V gene, CDR3 protein. D genes are given only for firm matches.

>TRBJ2-3|TRBD2|TRBV4-3
CASSPTSGGSLDTQYF
>TRBJ1-6|-|TRBV27
CASSLTRGRSPLHF
>TRBJ1-2|-|TRBV2
CASEIRVGIGYTF
>TRBJ1-3|TRBD1|TRBV9
CASSSEDRIRNTIYF
>TRBJ1-1|-|TRBV29-1
CSVAGKNTEAFF
>TRBJ2-3|-|TRBV30
CAWSEGWGRATDTQYF
>TRBJ1-2|-|TRBV7-2
CASSLGGGVYGYTF
>TRBJ2-1|-|TRBV7-3
CASSLNGLYNEQFF
>TRBJ1-1|TRBD1|TRBV9
CASSVYQGAMTTEAFF
>TRBJ1-1|-|TRBV29-1
CSVMDTEAFF
>TRBJ2-7|TRBD1|TRBV23-1
CASSQSGQETPYEQYF
>TRBJ2-7|TRBD2|TRBV29-1
CSVVGGVYEQYF
>TRBJ2-7|-|TRBV29-1
CSVASQGPLDEQYF
>TRBJ2-2|-|TRBV7-2
CASSLGAGGNTGELFF
>TRBJ1-4|-|TRBV5-6
CASSRGGSTNEKLFF
>TRBJ1-2|-|TRBV5-1
CASSDLSTGLYGYTF
>TRBJ1-1|TRBD1|TRBV2
CASSPGQGLGTEAFF
>TRBJ1-2|-|TRBV29-1
CSVSGYTF
>TRBJ2-3|TRBD1|TRBV9
CASSVGTGVDTQYF
>TRBJ2-7|-|TRBV5-1
CASSLDGRPYEQYF
>TRBJ2-1|-|TRBV7-3
CASSSGPPVGNEQFF
>TRBJ1-2|-|TRBV12-5
CASGLEYGYTF
>TRBJ1-2|-|TRBV5-6
CASSVLDGYTF
>TRBJ1-1|-|TRBV29-1
CSVLRGTEAFF
>TRBJ1-1|-|TRBV20-1
CSARKNTEAFF
>TRBJ1-1|-|TRBV30
CAFTTGRRNTEAFF
>TRBJ1-1|-|TRBV6-5
CASSYRVNTEAFF
>TRBJ2-1|TRBD1|TRBV5-6
CASSLGDRVRGEQFF
>TRBJ1-2|-|TRBV20-1
CSAWDTDGYTF
>TRBJ2-7|-|TRBV13
CASRGMGGLSYEQYF
>TRBJ1-5|-|TRBV19
CATRSRFNQPQHF
>TRBJ1-2|-|TRBV29-1
CSVEADGYTF
>TRBJ1-2|TRBD1|TRBV29-1
CSARGTGYGYTF
>TRBJ1-1|-|TRBV29-1
CSVDTPEAFF
>TRBJ2-1|-|TRBV5-1
CASSLGAANEQFF
>TRBJ2-6|-|TRBV29-1
CSVDEANVLTF
>TRBJ1-1|-|TRBV2
CASSWGENTEAFF
>TRBJ1-5|-|TRBV4-3
CASSQDVGTSRQPQHF
>TRBJ2-3|-|TRBV6-1
CASSEPALDTQYF
>TRBJ1-4|TRBD1|TRBV30
CAWSHHRGPNEKLFF
>TRBJ1-5|-|TRBV30
CAWSVDPDRNQPQHF
>TRBJ2-1|-|TRBV7-2
CASSLPPGEQFF